These 5 T cell receptor beta chains came from one sample sequenced in a study of tumor-infiltrating lymphocytes in primary liver carcinoma. Synthesis of TCR beta cDNA was carried out from 500 ng total RNA with a constant-region primer. Amplification in three nested multiplex PCR rounds with slightly modified ARM-PCR gave rise to TCR beta libraries. The opening two PCR rounds, approximately 10 cycles each, paired TRBV1-TRBV30 forward primers with a C-beta reverse primer. TCRdb passed the multiplex PCR reads through MiXCR, listing each CDR3 protein once. The table shows about 78,000 distinct CDR3 sequences, with roughly two thirds occurring only once. Co-extracted RNA and DNA came from about 19-30 mg of unsorted bulk tissue. The sample consisted of liver tumor tissue from sampling region 4. Indicated subset: tumor region T4, right-lateral pole. The receptor set was obtained from a man aged 40-50 years with primary liver carcinoma and hepatitis B virus infection.

In this sample, this clonotype turned up many times. CDR3 bases: TGTGCCACCCAGGACAGGTTGAACACTGAAGCTTTCTTT. Its protein product is CATQDRLNTEAFF. This chain connects TRBV10-3 to TRBJ1-1; 7 bases fit TRBD1. V shed 10 bases, J shed 0 bases, and the junction held 5 bases outside the gene matches. The CDR3 runs 13 residues. From germline, CDR1 is ENHRY and CDR2 SYGVKD.

The gene calls are TRBV11-2 and TRBJ2-1; TRBD2 matches at 16 bases. V lost 11 bases and J lost 10; bases outside the gene matches: 20. Germline values: CDR1 SGHAT, CDR2 FQNNGV. There are 18 residues in the CDR3. In DNA, the CDR3 is TGTGCCTGCGCCTCCCCGGGACTAGCGGGAGGGCCGTTCGGCGAGCAGTTCTTC. Amino acids: CACASPGLAGGPFGEQFF. Based on the CDR3 plus reference TRBV11-2 and TRBJ2-1, the full variable domain is EAGVAQSPRYKIIEKRQSVAFWCNPISGHATLYWYQQILGQGPKLLIQFQNNGVVDDSQLPKDRFSAERLKGVDSTLKIQPAKLEDSAVYLCACASPGLAGGPFGEQFFGPGTRLTVL.

The sample holds many counts of this clonotype. The rearrangement uses TRBV21-1 and TRBJ1-1. TRBV21-1 is a known pseudogene. The CDR3 spans 13 residues. CDR3 in amino acids: CASSKQMNTEAYF. Here the CDR3 DNA reads TGTGCCAGCAGCAAACAAATGAACACTGAAGCTTACTTT.

The V and J genes are TRBV6-6 and TRBJ2-1; D is unresolved. V was trimmed by 9 bases and J by 3 bases, leaving 15 bases between them. The CDR3 sequence is 14 residues long. The V gene's germline CDR1 is MNHNY and CDR2 SVGAGI (reference sequence). The CDR3 sequence is CARMDLHFYNEQFF. The CDR3 nucleotides read TGTGCCAGGATGGACCTTCACTTCTACAATGAGCAGTTCTTC.

Concerning this clonotype: Lacking the conserved final phenylalanine or tryptophan, this CDR3 likely reflects a read error. The chain carries TRBV11-2 and TRBJ2-7; weak D call: TRBD1 (5 bases). CDR3 length equals 14 residues. The V and J ends lost 4 bases and 0 bases respectively, with 10 bases between them. CDR1 is SGHAT, CDR2 FQNNGV, per germline. The CDR3 bases are TGTGCCAGCAGCTCTAACAGGAACTCCTACGAGCAGTACATC. It translates to CASSSNRNSYEQYI.